Following are 23 T cell receptor beta chains from one sample sequenced in a study of T-cell memory formation after mild COVID-19. TCRdb independently ran MiXCR on the 5' RACE reads; one entry per CDR3 protein. The sample includes 380,000 or so distinct CDR3 sequences, approximately 13% of them seen just once. Specimen: PBMCs or a T cell subset sorted from them (not recorded which). The receptors shown here come from a man aged 18-30 years who had mild COVID-19 (a few samples of this study predate the infection). Cell type and time point are not known.

This clonotype was counted between two and nine times. The V and J genes are TRBV7-9 and TRBJ2-6; D is unresolved. Trimming cost V 5 bases and J 0 bases, with 11 bases left between them. This CDR3 spans 16 amino acids. In germline, CDR1 is SEHNR, CDR2 FQNEAQ (reference sequence). CDR3 region: CASSLWSGSGANVLTF. The CDR3 bases are TGTGCCAGCAGCCTATGGTCGGGCTCTGGGGCCAACGTCCTGACTTTC.

The CDR3 sequence is CASSPESGGRNNEQFF. CDR3 in DNA: TGCGCCAGCAGCCCTGAATCAGGGGGCAGGAACAATGAGCAGTTCTTC. This chain joins TRBV5-1 and TRBJ2-1; 8 bases line up with TRBD1. The CDR3 contains 16 residues. Germline lookup yields CDR1 SGHRS and CDR2 YFSETQ. V was pared by 4 bases and J by 5 bases, with 11 bases of the junction left unmatched.

Only a few counts were recorded for this clonotype. CDR3 region: CSAKGGAGQPQHF. In DNA, the CDR3 is TGCAGTGCTAAGGGGGGCGCGGGACAGCCCCAGCATTTT. The chain links TRBV20-1 to TRBJ1-5; possible D gene TRBD1, 6 bases. The CDR3 length is 13 residues. CDR1 DFQATT and CDR2 SNEGSKA come from the germline V gene (reference sequence). V lost 4 bases, J lost 7 bases, and 14 bases lay in between.

J is TRBJ2-2 and V is TRBV12-3 or TRBV12-4; D tentatively reads TRBD1 or TRBD2 (5 bases each). The CDR3 runs to 16 residues. Deletions cut 1 base from V and 0 bases from J, with 9 bases between. CDR3 loop: CASSLGWGSNTGELFF. Written as DNA, the CDR3 is TGTGCCAGCAGTTTAGGATGGGGGTCGAACACCGGGGAGCTGTTTTTT.

This clonotype has at least ten counts. The rearrangement uses TRBV18 and TRBJ1-4, with D perhaps matching TRBD1 (5 bases). Germline CDR1 and CDR2: KGHSH and LQKENI. The CDR3 has 15 amino acids. Trimming shortened V by 0 bases and J by 4 bases, and 9 bases separated the two germline ends. CDR3 DNA sequence: TGTGCCAGCTCACCACCGGAGACAGTTAATGAAAAACTGTTTTTT. Protein sequence: CASSPPETVNEKLFF.

The chain links TRBV7-2 to TRBJ1-2; 11 positions match TRBD1. V shed 1 base, J shed 7 bases, and the junction held 2 bases outside the gene matches. The CDR3 runs 14 residues. Germline loops: CDR1 SGHTA, CDR2 FQGNSA. The CDR3: CASSLGTGGFGYTF. The CDR3 bases are TGTGCCAGCAGCTTAGGGACAGGGGGCTTTGGCTACACCTTC.

J is TRBJ2-3 and V is TRBV3-1, with 10 bases fitting TRBD2. The CDR3 contains 18 residues. Germline V gene lookup returns CDR1 LGHDT and CDR2 YNNKEL (reference sequence). J gave up 2 bases and V 1 base, and 9 bases lay outside the gene matches. CDR3 nucleotides: TGTGCCAGCAGCCAAGTGGCAGCGGGGGGGCCGGACACAGATACGCAGTATTTT. Its translation is CASSQVAAGGPDTDTQYF.

The genes are TRBV29-1 and TRBJ1-5; a weak D match, TRBD1 (5 bases). V dropped 3 bases and J dropped 2 bases, with 8 bases sitting between them. Per germline, CDR1 SQVTM and CDR2 ANQGSEA. The CDR3 length is 13 residues. This chain's CDR3 is CSVDSGGNQPQHF. DNA of the CDR3: TGCAGCGTTGACTCGGGGGGCAATCAGCCCCAGCATTTT.

The rearrangement joins TRBV29-1 to TRBJ2-7, with unresolved D. The CDR3 contains 14 residues. V gave up 4 bases and J gave up 0 bases, with 13 bases separating them. Per germline, CDR1 SQVTM and CDR2 ANQGSEA. The CDR3 sequence is CSVGAGPYSYEQYF. In nucleotides, the CDR3 is TGCAGCGTTGGGGCTGGCCCTTACTCCTACGAGCAGTACTTC.

About this clonotype: One end of the junction is discordant with germline, which a read error may explain. The chain is built from TRBV6-2 or TRBV6-3 and TRBJ2-1; TRBD1 agrees at 10 bases. Germline V CDR1 and CDR2: MNHEY, SVGEGT. This CDR3 region has 13 residues. CDR3 protein: CDSRRTGGHEQFF. As DNA, the CDR3 is TGTGACAGCAGGAGGACAGGGGGTCATGAGCAGTTCTTC.

This clonotype appeared many times. The chain employs TRBV20-1 and TRBJ2-3; the match to TRBD1 covers 9 bases. This CDR3 is built from 14 residues. Germline CDR1 reads DFQATT; CDR2 reads SNEGSKA (reference sequence). The junction had 10 bases not matched to a gene; V was cut back by 6 bases and J by 6 bases. CDR3 bases: TGCAGTGCCGTCCCGGGACAGGGTTCGGATACGCAGTATTTT. Translating it yields CSAVPGQGSDTQYF.

The V call is TRBV14, the J call TRBJ2-5; TRBD1 matches 8 bases. Unmatched junction bases numbered 3, after V lost 4 bases and J lost 5 bases. This CDR3 region has 13 residues. Germline CDR1 and CDR2: SGHDN and FVKESK. Here the CDR3 reads CASSRQGAETQYF. The CDR3 bases are TGTGCCAGCAGCCGGCAGGGGGCTGAGACCCAGTACTTC.

This clonotype turned up a few times. The chain employs TRBV12-3 or TRBV12-4 and TRBJ1-5, with TRBD1 identical over 7 bases. After removal of 5 bases from V and 5 bases from J, the junction contained 3 bases not matched to a gene. The CDR3 runs to 13 residues. The CDR3 reads CASSPDRDQPQHF. CDR3 bases: TGTGCCAGCAGTCCTGACAGGGATCAGCCCCAGCATTTT.

The genes are TRBV5-1 and TRBJ2-3; D is uncertain. Trimming took 0 bases from V and 2 from J, leaving 7 bases between them. The CDR3 contains 14 residues. Germline loops: CDR1 SGHRS, CDR2 YFSETQ. CDR3 nucleotides: TGCGCCAGCAGCTTGGAATCTAACACAGATACGCAGTATTTT. Amino acid sequence: CASSLESNTDTQYF.

The sample holds many counts of this clonotype. V gene TRBV28 combines with J gene TRBJ1-2, with TRBD1 as a possible D gene (5 bases). Germline values: CDR1 MDHEN, CDR2 SYDVKM. The CDR3 loop spans 13 amino acids. V lost 6 bases and J lost 4, with 12 bases in between. CDR3 protein: CASSAGTVYGYTF. The CDR3, as DNA: TGTGCCAGCAGCGCCGGGACGGTCTATGGCTACACCTTC.

The J gene is TRBJ2-2, the V gene TRBV6-6; tentative D call: TRBD1 (6 bases). Germline V gives CDR1 MNHNY, CDR2 SVGAGI (reference sequence). Trimming left V 10 bases short and J 6 bases short, with 15 bases between. The CDR3 runs to 13 residues. CDR3 amino acids: CAIYQGRSGELFF. DNA for the CDR3: TGTGCCATCTACCAGGGGCGGTCCGGGGAGCTGTTTTTT.

This clonotype appeared a few times. This chain joins TRBV4-3 and TRBJ1-2; D is perhaps TRBD1 (5 bases). With 4 bases removed from V and 5 bases from J, the gap between germline ends came to 20 bases. Germline values: CDR1 LGHNA, CDR2 YSLEER. There are 16 residues in the CDR3. CDR3 residues: CASSRLPRGDRYGYTF. The CDR3 region has the DNA TGCGCCAGCAGCCGCCTCCCCCGGGGGGATCGGTATGGCTACACCTTC.

This clonotype was recorded many times. V gene TRBV3-1 combines with J gene TRBJ2-7, with no clear D. V shed 1 base and J shed 3 bases, with 13 bases lying between them. CDR3 length: 15 amino acids. Germline V gives CDR1 LGHDT, CDR2 YNNKEL (reference sequence). This CDR3 reads CASSQGLSASYEQYF. The CDR3 DNA is TGTGCCAGCAGCCAAGGCCTGAGTGCGAGCTACGAGCAGTACTTC.

The chain links TRBV6-5 to TRBJ2-3; no reliable D call. Trimming took 6 bases from V and 0 from J, leaving 10 bases between them. The CDR3 is made up of 14 amino acids. Germline V CDR1 and CDR2: MNHEY, SVGAGI. CDR3 DNA: TGTGCCAGCAGCCTAAAACGGAGCACAGATACGCAGTATTTT. This gives the protein CASSLKRSTDTQYF.

This clonotype came up a few times. The junction departs from germline at one end; a sequencing error may be responsible. The chain carries TRBV7-7 and TRBJ2-1, with a weak D call TRBD1 (5 bases). Germline CDR1 reads SSHAT; CDR2 reads FNYEAQ (reference sequence). The CDR3 sequence is 13 residues long. The CDR3 loop reads CASSPERGNEQFF. CDR3 nucleotide sequence: TGTGCTAGCAGCCCCGAAAGGGGCAATGAGCAGTTCTTC.

The rearrangement links TRBV12-3 or TRBV12-4 to TRBJ2-2, with D possibly matching TRBD1 (5 bases). Deletions cut 2 bases from V and 6 bases from J, with 10 bases between. This CDR3 is built from 14 residues. CDR3 amino acids: CASSLHDRPGELFF. CDR3 DNA sequence: TGTGCCAGCAGTTTACATGACAGACCCGGGGAGCTGTTTTTT.

The chain is built from TRBV7-2 and TRBJ2-7, with unresolved D. Trimming removed 5 bases from V and 5 bases from J, with 13 bases in between. CDR3 length: 13 residues. Per the germline V gene, CDR1 is SGHTA and CDR2 is FQGNSA. CDR3 region: CASSVYREHEQYV. The CDR3 DNA sequence: TGTGCCAGCAGCGTCTATAGGGAACACGAGCAGTACGTC.

This chain uses TRBV5-1 with TRBJ2-5; the D gene is possibly TRBD2 (5 bases). Germline CDR1 reads SGHRS; CDR2 reads YFSETQ. This CDR3 is built from 14 residues. V was shortened by 0 bases and J by 5 bases, with 11 bases between the two germline ends. CDR3 region: CASSLALAGETQYF. The CDR3 DNA reads as TGCGCCAGCAGCTTGGCCCTAGCTGGTGAGACCCAGTACTTC.